This TCR beta chain was identified during a study of CD8 T cells in Susac syndrome. The CDR3 is 14 amino acids. Trimming removed 5 bases at V and 3 bases at J, with 13 bases between. Germline CDR1 MDHEN, CDR2 SYDVKM. Random hexamers primed reverse transcription of roughly 0.5 to 1 ug RNA. Across 54 Vbeta and 13 Jbeta, immunoSEQ multiplex PCR amplified TCR beta CDR3. In TCRdb, the immunoSEQ multiplex PCR reads were re-called with MiXCR into one record per CDR3 protein. This sample has around 300,000 distinct CDR3 sequences, with roughly 85% found just once. This receptor was identified in a human donor with multiple sclerosis. The chain uses TRBV28 and TRBJ1-2; D is possibly TRBD1 (6 bases). The specimen sequenced was CD8+ T cells from PBMCs. The DNA for the CDR3 is TGTGCCAGCAGTGCCCTCGAGGGGGACTATGGCTACACCTTC. Its translation is CASSALEGDYGYTF.